This T cell receptor (beta chain) originates from a study of CD8 T cells in Susac syndrome. RNA in amounts of about 0.5 to 1 ug was reverse transcribed with random hexamers. A single record per CDR3 protein comes from TCRdb applying MiXCR to the immunoSEQ multiplex PCR reads. The data show around 120,000 distinct CDR3 sequences, about 92% seen once. The sequenced sample was CD4+ T cells from PBMCs. The sequence came from a human donor with multiple sclerosis.

This CDR3 reads CASSLFSGLDNEQFF. CDR3 DNA: TGCGCCAGCAGCTTGTTTTCAGGGTTGGACAATGAGCAGTTCTTC. V usage is TRBV5-1 and J usage is TRBJ2-1; D may be TRBD1 (5 bases). CDR1 and CDR2 (germline): SGHRS, YFSETQ. This CDR3 comprises 15 residues. V lost 1 base and J 5 bases, leaving 13 bases between the germline ends.